This entry features one T cell receptor beta chain sequence. The target antigen is unknown. The data were obtained in a study of T cells in Graves' hyperthyroidism and ophthalmopathy. Points from the study as a whole: Most thyroid clonotypes that were expanded above 0.001 also turned up in blood.

This CDR3 comprises 16 residues. Trimming removed 2 bases from V and 2 bases from J, with 16 bases in between. CDR1 is MNHNS and CDR2 is SASEGT in the germline V gene. Graves' hyperthyroidism was deemed stable given no ophthalmopathy progression within 18 months. Patients were aged 18 to 65, had disease duration under 2 months, and had newly diagnosed hyperthyroidism. Using RNA transcripts as the source, TCR beta CDR3 regions were amplified. HTBI primers were employed in a first-round RT-PCR of the TCR CDR3. From the multiplex PCR reads, TCRdb called clonotypes with MiXCR, one entry per CDR3 protein. The sample has about 760,000 distinct CDR3 sequences, about a third seen once.

The rearrangement joins TRBV6-1 to TRBJ2-7; D remains unclear. The sample comprised blood. This TCR derives from a woman in her 40s with Graves' hyperthyroidism. The CDR3 coding sequence is TGTGCCAGCAGTGAACCCCCGACCCGAGGTCCCTACGAGCAGTACTTC. Its translation: CASSEPPTRGPYEQYF.